This T cell receptor (beta chain) originates from a study of T cell responses to AZD1222 COVID-19 vaccine. TCRdb keeps only in-frame clones here, not all; method: immunoSEQ multiplex PCR. Of 75,000 to 95,000 clones detected, roughly 88% appear once; the ten largest clones hold 15% to 20%. This CDR3 spans 12 amino acids. Germline CDR1 is SGHRS and CDR2 is YFSETQ. With 1 base removed from V and 0 bases from J, the gap between germline ends came to 2 bases. The receptor's source is an adult in good health. The chain joins TRBV5-1 to TRBJ2-7, with no clear D. Sequenced material: peripheral blood, taken on day 0 of AZD1222 vaccination. CDR3 DNA: TGCGCCAGCAGCTTGACCTCCTACGAGCAGTACTTC. It encodes CASSLTSYEQYF.